The present T cell receptor beta chain was sequenced within a study of human T cells and chemical hapten exposure. Overall study context: The patients were mostly female; they had alopecia areata, totalis or universalis.

The germline V gene encodes CDR1 SGHRS and CDR2 YFSETQ. V was clipped by 4 bases and J by 7 bases; unmatched bases: 4. The length of the CDR3 is 14 residues. Specified time point: patch test 2, 6 weeks after DPC sensitization. Stated treatment: therapeutic diphenylcyclopropenone sensitization with weekly scalp DPC. Each CDR3 protein gets one entry after TCRdb re-called the RACE reads with MiXCR. The sample carries about 350,000 distinct CDR3 sequences, about 6.3% recorded once. The source material was whole blood, sampled in connection with sensitization to the hapten diphenylcyclopropenone (DPC). This TCR came from a woman younger than 35 with alopecia areata. Some clones in this sample may be carry-over from other donors' samples. V usage is TRBV5-1 and J usage is TRBJ2-2, with 10 bases identical to TRBD2. The CDR3 coding sequence is TGCGCCAGCAGCCACGGGACTAGCGTCGGGGAGCTGTTTTTT. Encoded protein: CASSHGTSVGELFF. Together with reference TRBV5-1 and TRBJ2-2, the CDR3 gives the full variable domain: KAGVTQTPRYLIKTRGQQVTLSCSPISGHRSVSWYQQTPGQGLQFLFEYFSETQRNKGNFPGRFSGRQFSNSRSEMNVSTLELGDSALYLCASSHGTSVGELFFGEGSRLTVL.